These 15 T cell receptor beta chains share one sample of origin, sequenced in a study of T cell responses to AZD1222 COVID-19 vaccine. Sequenced by immunoSEQ multiplex PCR; TCRdb stores in-frame clones only, minus some. The table shows about 190,000 clones, with around 92% occurring only once. The material was peripheral blood, obtained on day 0 of AZD1222 vaccination. The receptors here all came from an adult in good health.

The chain has TRBV6-5 and TRBJ1-3, with 8 bases that match TRBD1. The J segment lost 2 bases and the V segment lost 0 bases, leaving 0 bases of the junction unmatched. The CDR3 runs to 15 residues. CDR1 MNHEY and CDR2 SVGAGI come from the germline V gene. The CDR3 bases are TGTGCCAGCAGTTACTCCAGGGGGCCTGGAAACACCATATATTTT. Residues: CASSYSRGPGNTIYF.

V usage is TRBV6-5 and J usage is TRBJ1-1; the D is unclear. The length of the CDR3 is 14 residues. CDR1 MNHEY and CDR2 SVGAGI come from the germline V gene. Trimming left V 2 bases short and J 2 bases short, with 9 bases between. The CDR3 loop is CASSYGGGNTEAFF. CDR3 in DNA: TGTGCCAGCAGTTACGGAGGAGGAAACACTGAAGCTTTCTTT.

The rearrangement uses TRBV7-7 and TRBJ2-1; 8 bases are a match to TRBD2. CDR1 and CDR2 (germline): SSHAT, FNYEAQ (reference sequence). The CDR3 has 15 amino acids. The trim removed 5 bases at V and 1 base at J, leaving 4 bases unmatched. The CDR3 DNA follows: TGTGCCAGCAGCACAGCGGGGGCATCCTACAATGAGCAGTTCTTC. This gives the protein CASSTAGASYNEQFF.

The chain is built from TRBV19 and TRBJ1-4; D is undetermined. Per the germline V gene, CDR1 is LNHDA and CDR2 is SQIVND (reference sequence). Trimming shortened V by 5 bases and J by 3 bases, and 10 bases separated the two germline ends. The CDR3 has 14 residues. The CDR3 DNA follows: TGTGCCAGTAGTCCCTGGGCCTCTAATGAAAAACTGTTTTTT. Encoded protein: CASSPWASNEKLFF.

This clone is a singleton in its sample. The chain joins TRBV5-1 to TRBJ1-4; a possible D gene is TRBD1 (5 bases). The V end was cut by 4 bases, the J end by 0 bases, with 19 bases between. From germline, CDR1 is SGHRS and CDR2 YFSETQ. The CDR3 is made up of 18 amino acids. The CDR3 spells CASSPGPRSPATNEKLFF. In nucleotides, the CDR3 is TGCGCCAGCAGCCCGGGGCCCCGGAGTCCCGCAACTAATGAAAAACTGTTTTTT.

Only one count was recorded for this clone. The chain has TRBV12-5 and TRBJ2-7; 7 bases match TRBD1. The CDR3 runs 15 residues. Trimming removed 5 bases from V and 2 bases from J; junction bases left unmatched: 9. CDR1 is LGHNT, CDR2 FRNRAP, per germline. CDR3 sequence: CASGQPLGTAYEQYF. DNA of the CDR3: TGTGCTAGTGGTCAACCCCTCGGGACAGCCTACGAGCAGTACTTC.

The chain joins TRBV30 to TRBJ1-2, with D possibly being TRBD1 (6 bases). The CDR3 runs 13 residues. Germline V gene lookup returns CDR1 GTSNPN and CDR2 SVGIG (reference sequence). CDR3 sequence (DNA): TGTGCTTTGGAACCTACAGGGACCGCTGGCTACACCTTC. Protein: CALEPTGTAGYTF.

CDR3 nucleotide sequence: TGTGCCAGCAGTTATGGCCGGGACAGCCAAGAGACCCAGTACTTC. Residues: CASSYGRDSQETQYF. The rearrangement links TRBV6-6 to TRBJ2-5; 7 nucleotides align to TRBD1. Germline values: CDR1 MNHNY, CDR2 SVGAGI (reference sequence). The V gene end was trimmed by 3 bases and the J gene end by 1 base; junction bases not matched to a gene: 5. The CDR3 sequence is 15 residues long.

CDR3 sequence reads: CASGTEKLFF. CDR3 nucleotide sequence: TGTGCCAGCGGGACAGAAAAACTGTTTTTT. The chain recombines TRBV25-1 with TRBJ1-4; possibly TRBD1 for D (6 bases). V lost 8 bases, J lost 8 bases, and 6 bases lay in between. Germline V gives CDR1 MGHDK, CDR2 SYGVNS. This CDR3 comprises 10 residues.

The CDR3 sequence: CASSWGQGITGELFF. The CDR3 bases are TGTGCCAGCAGCTGGGGACAGGGGATCACCGGGGAGCTGTTTTTT. The chain is built from TRBV5-8 and TRBJ2-2, with 10 bases identical to TRBD1. The CDR3 is made up of 15 amino acids. The V segment lost 3 bases and the J segment 4 bases; nucleotides outside the gene matches: 3. Germline loops: CDR1 SGHTS, CDR2 YDEGEE.

This sequence joins TRBV10-3 and TRBJ2-1; D is unclear. Trimming pared 4 bases from V and 10 bases from J, leaving 14 bases between. Germline V gene lookup returns CDR1 ENHRY and CDR2 SYGVKD. This CDR3 has 13 amino acids. CDR3 sequence reads: CAISGNDLREQFF. CDR3 DNA: TGTGCCATCAGTGGGAATGACTTACGGGAGCAGTTCTTC.

This sequence joins TRBV4-1 and TRBJ2-2, with TRBD1 identical over 8 bases. The junction had 1 base not matched to a gene; V was cut back by 1 base and J by 0 bases. CDR3 length: 16 residues. Germline V CDR1 and CDR2: MGHRA, YSYEKL. The CDR3 protein is CASSQGTGSNTGELFF. CDR3 DNA: TGCGCCAGCAGCCAAGGGACAGGGTCGAACACCGGGGAGCTGTTTTTT.

This chain links TRBV7-9 with TRBJ1-1, with D unclear. This CDR3 region has 12 residues. The V end was cut by 5 bases, the J end by 3 bases, with 7 bases between. Per the germline V gene, CDR1 is SEHNR and CDR2 is FQNEAQ (reference sequence). The CDR3 DNA reads TGTGCCAGCAGCCACCCCCACACTGAAGCTTTCTTT. It encodes CASSHPHTEAFF.

The chain is built from TRBV2 and TRBJ1-1; D is uncertain. This CDR3 has 13 residues. The germline gives CDR1 SNHLY, CDR2 FYNNEI. Written as DNA, the CDR3 is TGTGCTTCGGAGGGCAGAACTAACACTGAAGCTTTCTTT. Residues: CASEGRTNTEAFF. The full variable domain, completed using reference TRBV2 and TRBJ1-1, is EPEVTQTPSHQVTQMGQEVILRCVPISNHLYFYWYRQILGQKVEFLVSFYNNEISEKSEIFDDQFSVERPDGSNFTLKIRSTKLEDSAMYFCASEGRTNTEAFFGQGTRLTVV.

Here the CDR3 reads CASSRTHTGELFF. The CDR3 region has the DNA TGTGCCAGCAGCCGCACCCACACCGGGGAGCTGTTTTTT. The genes are TRBV7-2 and TRBJ2-2; D is undetermined. This CDR3 is built from 13 residues. Germline CDR1 and CDR2: SGHTA and FQGNSA. V shed 5 bases and J shed 3 bases, with 7 bases lying between them.